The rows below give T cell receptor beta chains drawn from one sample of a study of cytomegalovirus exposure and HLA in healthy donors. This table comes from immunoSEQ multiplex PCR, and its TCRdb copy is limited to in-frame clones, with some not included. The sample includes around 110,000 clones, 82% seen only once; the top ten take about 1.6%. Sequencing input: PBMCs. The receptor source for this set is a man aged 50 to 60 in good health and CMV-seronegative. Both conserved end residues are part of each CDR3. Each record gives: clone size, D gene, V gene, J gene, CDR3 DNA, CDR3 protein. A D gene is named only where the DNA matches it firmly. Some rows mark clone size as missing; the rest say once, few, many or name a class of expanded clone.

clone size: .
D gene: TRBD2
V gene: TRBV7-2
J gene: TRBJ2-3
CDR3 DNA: TGTGCCAGCAGCCCCTCACTAGCGGGGGGCAGGGATACGCAGTATTTT
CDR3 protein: CASSPSLAGGRDTQYF

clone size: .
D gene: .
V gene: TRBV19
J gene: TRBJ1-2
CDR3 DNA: TGTGCCAGTACCTCCCCGGTATCCGGGGACTATGGCTACACCTTC
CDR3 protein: CASTSPVSGDYGYTF

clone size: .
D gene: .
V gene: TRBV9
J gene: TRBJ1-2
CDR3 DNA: TGTGCCAGCAGCGCGTTTCTGAGTAGTTTTACAGTCTACACCTTC
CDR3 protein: CASSAFLSSFTVYTF

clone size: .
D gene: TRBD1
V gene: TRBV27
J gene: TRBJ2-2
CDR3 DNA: TGTGCCAGTCGGGGTTTTCCGGGACAGGGATTGATGAACACCGGGGAGCTGTTTTTT
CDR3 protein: CASRGFPGQGLMNTGELFF

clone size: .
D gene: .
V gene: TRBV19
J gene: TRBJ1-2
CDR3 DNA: TGTGCCAGTAGTCTTGGACAGAATAGCCTTGATGGCTACACCTTC
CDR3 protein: CASSLGQNSLDGYTF

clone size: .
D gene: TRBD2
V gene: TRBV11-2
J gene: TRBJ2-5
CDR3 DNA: TGTGCCAGCAGCCCTGCGGGGGGAGACCAAGAGACCCAGTACTTC
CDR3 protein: CASSPAGGDQETQYF

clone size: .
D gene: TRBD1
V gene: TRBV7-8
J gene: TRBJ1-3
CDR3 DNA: TGTGCCAGCAGCTTGGGGACAGGGGTCGGAAACACCATATATTTT
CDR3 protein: CASSLGTGVGNTIYF

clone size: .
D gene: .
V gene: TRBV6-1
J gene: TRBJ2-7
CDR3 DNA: TGTGCCAGCAGTGGGGTGAAGGGGGCCTACGAGCAGTACTTC
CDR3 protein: CASSGVKGAYEQYF

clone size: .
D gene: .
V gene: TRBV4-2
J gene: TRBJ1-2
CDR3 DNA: TGTGCCAGCAGCGGATCGGAGGCCGGCTACACCTTC
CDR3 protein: CASSGSEAGYTF

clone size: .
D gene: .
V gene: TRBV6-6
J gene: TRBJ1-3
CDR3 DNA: TGTGCCAGCAGTTACGAAGGGGGGGCTGGAAACACCATATATTTT
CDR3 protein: CASSYEGGAGNTIYF

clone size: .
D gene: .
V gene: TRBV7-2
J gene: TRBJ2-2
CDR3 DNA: TGTGCCAGCAGCCGGGGCGGGGTGAACACCGGGGAGCTGTTTTTT
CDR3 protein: CASSRGGVNTGELFF

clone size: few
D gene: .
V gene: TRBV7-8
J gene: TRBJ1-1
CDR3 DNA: TGTGCCAGCAGCGTAATCAGGGCAGGGAGGACTGAAGCTTTCTTT
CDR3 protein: CASSVIRAGRTEAFF

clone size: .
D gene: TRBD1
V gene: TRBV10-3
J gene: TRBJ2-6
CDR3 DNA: TGTGCCATCAGTGAGTCCCGGGACAGGGTAACTGGGGCCAACGTCCTGACTTTC
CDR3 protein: CAISESRDRVTGANVLTF

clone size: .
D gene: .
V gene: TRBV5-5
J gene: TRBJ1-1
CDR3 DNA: TGTGCCAGCAGCTTCGCTAGCAACACTGAAGCTTTCTTT
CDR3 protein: CASSFASNTEAFF

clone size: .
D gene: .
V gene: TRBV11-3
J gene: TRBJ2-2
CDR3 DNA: TGTGCCAGCAGCTTAGATCGGGTCACCGGGGAGCTGTTTTTT
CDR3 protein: CASSLDRVTGELFF

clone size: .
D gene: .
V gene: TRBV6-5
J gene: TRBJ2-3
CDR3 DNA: TGTGCCAGCAGCCTAGCAATAGAATCAGATACGCAGTATTTT
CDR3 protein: CASSLAIESDTQYF

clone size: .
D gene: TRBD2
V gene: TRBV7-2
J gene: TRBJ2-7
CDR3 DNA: TGTGCCAGCAGCAAGGGACTAGCGGGGGACGAGCAGTACTTC
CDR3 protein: CASSKGLAGDEQYF

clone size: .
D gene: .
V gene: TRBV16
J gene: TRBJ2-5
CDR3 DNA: TGTGCCAGCAGCCCCCAGGGTCACCAAGAGACCCAGTACTTC
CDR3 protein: CASSPQGHQETQYF

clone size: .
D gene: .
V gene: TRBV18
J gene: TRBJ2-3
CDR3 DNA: TGTGCCAGCTCACCAGACTCCAGGAGGGATACGCAGTATTTT
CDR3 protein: CASSPDSRRDTQYF

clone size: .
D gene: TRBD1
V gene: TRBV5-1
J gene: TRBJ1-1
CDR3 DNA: TGCGCCAGCAGCCGGACAGGTGACACTGAAGCTTTCTTT
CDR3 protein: CASSRTGDTEAFF

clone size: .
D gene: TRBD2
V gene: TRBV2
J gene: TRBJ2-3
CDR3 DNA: TGTGCCAGCAGCGGGCGGGGGGGTTTTTACACAGATACGCAGTATTTT
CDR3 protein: CASSGRGGFYTDTQYF

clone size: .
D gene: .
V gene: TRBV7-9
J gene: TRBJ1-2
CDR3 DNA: TGTGCCAGCAGCACGGGACAAGCTAACTATGGCTACACCTTC
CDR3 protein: CASSTGQANYGYTF

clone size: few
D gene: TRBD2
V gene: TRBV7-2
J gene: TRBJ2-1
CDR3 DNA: TGTGCCAGCAGCTTAGGAATTGGCGGGGGGGCGGGCAATGAGCAGTTCTTC
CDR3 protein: CASSLGIGGGAGNEQFF

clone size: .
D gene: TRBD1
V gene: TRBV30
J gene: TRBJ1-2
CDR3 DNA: TGTGCCTGGACGGGGACAGGGTTTGGGGATGGCTACACCTTC
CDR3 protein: CAWTGTGFGDGYTF

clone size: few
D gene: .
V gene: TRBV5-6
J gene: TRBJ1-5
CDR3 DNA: TGTGCCAGCAGCTTGGACAGAGGGCAGCCCCAGCATTTT
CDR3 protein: CASSLDRGQPQHF

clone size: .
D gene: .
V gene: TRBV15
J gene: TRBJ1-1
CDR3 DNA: TGTGCCACCGCCCTCGATCCGAGCGCTGAAGCTTTCTTT
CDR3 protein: CATALDPSAEAFF

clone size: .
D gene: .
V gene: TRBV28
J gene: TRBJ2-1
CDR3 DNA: TGTGCCAGCAGTTTGAGGAGGGGTCCCTACAATGAGCAGTTCTTC
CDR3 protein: CASSLRRGPYNEQFF

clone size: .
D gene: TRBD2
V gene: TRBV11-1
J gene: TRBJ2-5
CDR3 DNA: TGTGCCAGCAGCCTGTGGGATTCGGGGGGACAAGAGACCCAGTACTTC
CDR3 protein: CASSLWDSGGQETQYF

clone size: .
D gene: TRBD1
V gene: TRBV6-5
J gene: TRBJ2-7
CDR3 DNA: TGTGCCAGCAGTACACCGGGACAGGGTTTCGAGCAGTACTTC
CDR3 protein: CASSTPGQGFEQYF

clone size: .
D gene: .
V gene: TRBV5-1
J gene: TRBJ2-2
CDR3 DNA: TGCGCCAGCAGCCCCGGAGTCCCGACAGGCAACACCGGGGAGCTGTTTTTT
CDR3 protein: CASSPGVPTGNTGELFF

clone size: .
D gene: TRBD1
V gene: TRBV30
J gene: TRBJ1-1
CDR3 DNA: TGTGCCTTGACAGGGAACAACGTTAACACTGAAGCTTTCTTT
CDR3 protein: CALTGNNVNTEAFF

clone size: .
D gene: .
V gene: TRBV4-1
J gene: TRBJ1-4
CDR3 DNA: TGCGCCAGCAGCCAACGGGGGATAAGTGAAAAACTGTTTTTT
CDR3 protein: CASSQRGISEKLFF

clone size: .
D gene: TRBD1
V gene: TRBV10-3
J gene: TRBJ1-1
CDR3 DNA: TGTGCCATCAGTGAGAAAACAGGGGGCGCGGATCAAGCTTTCTTT
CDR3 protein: CAISEKTGGADQAFF

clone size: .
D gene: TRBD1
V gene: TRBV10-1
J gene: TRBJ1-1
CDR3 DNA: TGCGCCAGCAGCGACCAGAAAGACAGGGTGAACACTGAAGCTTTCTTT
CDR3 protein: CASSDQKDRVNTEAFF

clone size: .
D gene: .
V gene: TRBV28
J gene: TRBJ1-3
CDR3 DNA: TGTGCCAGCAGCCTCAAGCTTCGGACCATATATTTT
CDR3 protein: CASSLKLRTIYF

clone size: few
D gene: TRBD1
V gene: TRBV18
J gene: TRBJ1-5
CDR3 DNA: TGTGCCAGCTCTCCCTCCACAGGGGGCGTTGAGCCCCAGCATTTT
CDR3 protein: CASSPSTGGVEPQHF

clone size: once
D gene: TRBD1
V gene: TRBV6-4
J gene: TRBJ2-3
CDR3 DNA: TGTGCCAGCAGCTCGGGACAGGGCGCAGATACGCAGTATTTT
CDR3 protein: CASSSGQGADTQYF

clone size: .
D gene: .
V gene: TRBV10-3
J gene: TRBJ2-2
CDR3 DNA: TGTGCCATCGGTGGCGGGCTGCGCACCGGGGAGCTGTTTTTT
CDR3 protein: CAIGGGLRTGELFF

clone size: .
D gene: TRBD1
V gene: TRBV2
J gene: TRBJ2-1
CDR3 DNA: TGTGCCTCGAACCGGGACAGGGTCAATGAGCAGTTCTTC
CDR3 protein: CASNRDRVNEQFF

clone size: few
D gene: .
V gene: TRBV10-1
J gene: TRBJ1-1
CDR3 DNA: TGCGCCAGCAGTGAAGGGGCACCGAACACTGAAGCTTTCTTT
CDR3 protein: CASSEGAPNTEAFF

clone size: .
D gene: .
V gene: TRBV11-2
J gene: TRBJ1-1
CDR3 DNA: TGTGCCAGCAGCTTTGGGGGGGAAGCTTTCTTT
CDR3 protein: CASSFGGEAFF

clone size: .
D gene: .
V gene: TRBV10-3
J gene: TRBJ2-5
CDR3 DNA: TGTGCCATCAGTGACCAGGCTAAGGGGCAAGAGACCCAGTACTTC
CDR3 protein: CAISDQAKGQETQYF

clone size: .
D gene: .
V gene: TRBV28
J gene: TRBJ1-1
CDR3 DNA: TGTGCCAGCAGTCCCCCAGGGCCCACTGAAGCTTTCTTT
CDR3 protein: CASSPPGPTEAFF

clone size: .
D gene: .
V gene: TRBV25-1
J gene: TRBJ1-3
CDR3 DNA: TGTGCCAGCAGTGTTCAGGGAACGTTTTGGAACACCATATATTTT
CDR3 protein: CASSVQGTFWNTIYF

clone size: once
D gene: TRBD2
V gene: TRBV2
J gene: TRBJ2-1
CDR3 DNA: TGTGCCAGCAGTGAAGAGGCGGGGGGCGGTTCCTACAATGAGCAGTTCTTC
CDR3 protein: CASSEEAGGGSYNEQFF

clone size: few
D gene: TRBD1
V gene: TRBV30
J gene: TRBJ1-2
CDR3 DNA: TGTGCCTGGAGTCGGGACAGGGGGCGCTGGGGCTACACCTTC
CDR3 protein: CAWSRDRGRWGYTF

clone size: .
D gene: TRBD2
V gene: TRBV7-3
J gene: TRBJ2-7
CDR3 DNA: TGTGCCAGCAGCCTGGCGGGGGAACTATTTACAGAGCAGTACTTC
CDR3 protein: CASSLAGELFTEQYF

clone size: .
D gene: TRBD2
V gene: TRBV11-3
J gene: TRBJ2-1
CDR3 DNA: TGTGCCAGCAGCACAGCGGGGGGAGGTGAGCAGTTCTTC
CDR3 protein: CASSTAGGGEQFF

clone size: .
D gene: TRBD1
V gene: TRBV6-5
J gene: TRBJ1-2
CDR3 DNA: TGTGCCAGCAGTGTTGCCGGGACAGGGAACTATGGCTACACCTTC
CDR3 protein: CASSVAGTGNYGYTF

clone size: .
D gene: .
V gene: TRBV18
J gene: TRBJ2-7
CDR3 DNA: TGTGCCAGCTCACCGACAGGGGAGGGGTCCGAGCAGTACTTC
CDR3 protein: CASSPTGEGSEQYF

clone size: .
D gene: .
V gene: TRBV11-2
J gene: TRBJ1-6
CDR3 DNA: TGTGCCAGCAGCATTCCAGGGGCAATTTCACCCCTCCACTTT
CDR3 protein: CASSIPGAISPLHF

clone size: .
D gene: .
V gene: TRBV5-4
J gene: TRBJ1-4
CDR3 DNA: TGTGCCAGCAGCTTGGTCGGCCAGGCGAATGAAAAACTGTTTTTT
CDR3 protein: CASSLVGQANEKLFF

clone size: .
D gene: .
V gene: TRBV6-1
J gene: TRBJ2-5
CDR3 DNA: TGTGCCAGCATCGACGCGGTCCAAGAGACCCAGTACTTC
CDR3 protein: CASIDAVQETQYF